Listed below are T cell receptor beta chains from one sample, sequenced in a study of PD-L1 blockade in urothelial cancer. The table came from immunoSEQ multiplex PCR; TCRdb's copy has only in-frame clones and leaves some out. The table lists 55,000 or so clones, nearly 85% of them singletons. Sequences were derived from PBMCs, sampled around atezolizumab (anti-PD-L1) treatment. Receptor source: a man in his forties or fifties with urothelial cancer. Both conserved end residues are part of each CDR3. D genes are given only for firm matches. Size is omitted from some rows. Given values are once, few, many or a class for expanded clones.

d_gene	v_gene	abundance	j_gene	CDR3nt	CDR3aa
NA	TRBV19	NA	TRBJ2-3	TGTGCCAGTAGTACTCCCCTCGGAACAGGAACAGATACGCAGTATTTT	CASSTPLGTGTDTQYF
NA	TRBV5-1	NA	TRBJ2-1	TGCGCCAGCAGCTTTATCCAGCGCAGTGCGAATGAGCAGTTCTTC	CASSFIQRSANEQFF
NA	TRBV7-3	NA	TRBJ2-2	TGTGCCAGCAGCCCCGACAGGAAGGGCACCGGGGAGCTGTTTTTT	CASSPDRKGTGELFF
NA	TRBV5-8	NA	TRBJ1-1	TGTGCCAGCAGTAGCTCTTATCGAGGGAACACTGAAGCTTTCTTT	CASSSSYRGNTEAFF
TRBD1	TRBV5-8	NA	TRBJ2-7	TGTGCCAGCAGCTCCTCCCGGACAGGGGGATACGAGCAGTACTTC	CASSSSRTGGYEQYF
TRBD2	TRBV6-5	NA	TRBJ2-5	TGTGCCAGCAGGCCTAGCGGGGGCATCCAAGAGACCCAGTACTTC	CASRPSGGIQETQYF
TRBD2	TRBV7-9	NA	TRBJ2-6	TGTGCCAGCAGCAATCGGGGGGACTCTGGGGCCAACGTCCTGACTTTC	CASSNRGDSGANVLTF
TRBD1	TRBV5-1	NA	TRBJ2-7	TGCGCCAGCAGCTTGGTTGACAGGGGCGGCTCCTACGAGCAGTACTTC	CASSLVDRGGSYEQYF
TRBD2	TRBV10-3	NA	TRBJ2-1	TGTGCCATCAGTGAGGGGACTAGCGGGAGAAATGAGCAGTTCTTC	CAISEGTSGRNEQFF
TRBD1	TRBV10-2	NA	TRBJ2-7	TGCGCCAGCAGTGAGGGCAGGGACAGGGGACGGGACTTC	CASSEGRDRGRDF
NA	TRBV29-1	once	TRBJ1-2	TGCAGCGTTGATGGGCGGGATTGGGGCTATGGCTACACCTTC	CSVDGRDWGYGYTF
NA	TRBV29-1	once	TRBJ2-3	TGCAGCGTCCGCCCGAGAGATACGCAGTATTTT	CSVRPRDTQYF
TRBD2	TRBV7-9	NA	TRBJ2-1	TGTGCCAGCAGTTTCCTCAGAAGCGGGAGTACGGATGAGCAGTTCTTC	CASSFLRSGSTDEQFF
TRBD2	TRBV29-1	NA	TRBJ2-3	TGCAGCGTTGAGGTAGCGGGTATAACGCAGTATTTT	CSVEVAGITQYF
TRBD1	TRBV10-3	once	TRBJ2-1	TGTGCCATCCGGGGACAGGGAAGGGACAATGAGCAGTTCTTC	CAIRGQGRDNEQFF
NA	TRBV6-5	NA	TRBJ2-7	TGTGCCAGCAGGACTATAGGCTCCTACGAGCAGTACTTC	CASRTIGSYEQYF
TRBD1	TRBV6-6	few	TRBJ1-5	TGTGCCAGCAGTTCTCAGGGGGACAATCAGCCCCAGCATTTT	CASSSQGDNQPQHF
TRBD2	TRBV5-4	once	TRBJ2-1	TGTGCCAGCAGCTTGCCCGGGATAGCGGGAACTGAGCAGTTCTTC	CASSLPGIAGTEQFF
NA	TRBV11-3	NA	TRBJ2-1	TGTGCCAGCAGCCCGCGGGAGCAGTTCTTC	CASSPREQFF
NA	TRBV28	once	TRBJ1-2	TGTGCCAGCAGCGACAGGTTCTATGGCTACACCTTC	CASSDRFYGYTF
NA	TRBV28	NA	TRBJ2-7	TGTGCCAGTACGTTAAGAGGGCCCCCCCACGAGCAGTACTTC	CASTLRGPPHEQYF
TRBD1	TRBV29-1	once	TRBJ2-1	TGCAGCGTTACCCAGGGGGCAGGTGAGCAGTTCTTC	CSVTQGAGEQFF
TRBD1	TRBV7-9	NA	TRBJ1-4	TGTGCCAGCAGCCCCGGACAGGGGAAGGAAAAACTGTTTTTT	CASSPGQGKEKLFF
NA	TRBV19	once	TRBJ2-2	TGTGCCAGTAGACAGGGGAACACCGGGGAGCTGTTTTTT	CASRQGNTGELFF
NA	TRBV19	once	TRBJ2-3	TGTGCCAGTAGTATAACTGCAGGGCACTACACAGATACGCAGTATTTT	CASSITAGHYTDTQYF
NA	TRBV6-5	NA	TRBJ1-2	TGTGCCAGCAGTTACTCAAGGCGAGTCGAGGGAGGCTACACCTTC	CASSYSRRVEGGYTF
TRBD2	TRBV18	NA	TRBJ2-1	TGTGCCAGCTCACCGGATGCGGCGGGAGGACTGAGGAATGAGCAGTTCTTC	CASSPDAAGGLRNEQFF
TRBD1	TRBV13	NA	TRBJ1-2	TGTGCCAGCAGACCTACAGGGGAGGATGGCTACACCTTC	CASRPTGEDGYTF
TRBD1	TRBV5-5	NA	TRBJ2-7	TGTGCCAGCAGCTTCGCCGGGGGACAGGGGAACGAGCAGTACTTC	CASSFAGGQGNEQYF
NA	TRBV27	NA	TRBJ2-7	TGTGCCAGCAGTCGTGAGGGCTCCTACGAGCAGTACTTC	CASSREGSYEQYF
NA	TRBV18	NA	TRBJ2-5	TGTGCCAGCTCACTGATGACACCTCCCCAAGAGACCCAGTACTTC	CASSLMTPPQETQYF
NA	TRBV10-3	NA	TRBJ2-7	TGTGCCATCAGTGAGTCAACCCAGGGGACGGGGGAGCAGTACTTC	CAISESTQGTGEQYF
TRBD2	TRBV9	NA	TRBJ2-7	TGTGCCAGCAGCCCAAGAGCTCATGGGACTAGCGGGAGCTACGAGCAGTACTTC	CASSPRAHGTSGSYEQYF
NA	TRBV6-5	once	TRBJ2-5	TGTGCCAGCAGTTACGCCGGAGGGGCAGAGACCCAGTACTTC	CASSYAGGAETQYF
TRBD1	TRBV28	NA	TRBJ1-1	TGTGCCAGCTTAAGGACAGGGGGCAGTATTTCCTCCCTGAACACTGAAGCTTTCTTT	CASLRTGGSISSLNTEAFF
NA	TRBV20-1	NA	TRBJ2-1	TGCAGTGCTGCCGGGGAGAATGAGCAGTTCTTC	CSAAGENEQFF
NA	TRBV6-5	NA	TRBJ1-1	TGTGCCAGCAGTAACGGGAACACTGAAGCTTTCTTT	CASSNGNTEAFF
NA	TRBV29-1	NA	TRBJ1-2	TGCAGCGTCCCCGACATAACCAGCTATGGCTACACCTTC	CSVPDITSYGYTF
NA	TRBV5-8	NA	TRBJ2-7	TGTGCCAGCAGCTTGGACTCTAGCCGGAGCTCCTACGAGCAGTACTTC	CASSLDSSRSSYEQYF
TRBD2	TRBV7-6	NA	TRBJ2-7	TGTGCCAGCAGCTTAGCTAGCGGGGAGACCTACGAGCAGTACTTC	CASSLASGETYEQYF
TRBD1	TRBV27	NA	TRBJ2-2	TGTGCCAGCAGTCCGGGACAGGGACGAAGGACCGGGGAGCTGTTTTTT	CASSPGQGRRTGELFF
NA	TRBV6-5	NA	TRBJ2-7	TGTGCCAGCAGTAACGGGGGTTCGACCTACGAGCAGTACTTC	CASSNGGSTYEQYF
NA	TRBV18	NA	TRBJ1-4	TGTGCCAGCTCACCACCGTTGGCTGATGCAACTAATGAAAAACTGTTTTTT	CASSPPLADATNEKLFF
TRBD1	TRBV15	NA	TRBJ1-2	TGTGCCACCAGCGTTGGAACAGGGGGCGTGAGTGGCTACACCTTC	CATSVGTGGVSGYTF
TRBD1	TRBV5-1	NA	TRBJ1-5	TGCGCCAGCAGCTTTCGAGGGGGCGATCAGCCCCAGCATTTT	CASSFRGGDQPQHF
NA	TRBV5-4	NA	TRBJ2-3	TGTGCCAGCAGCTCGATTCCGGCGGACAGCTTCACAGATACGCAGTATTTT	CASSSIPADSFTDTQYF
NA	TRBV7-3	NA	TRBJ2-4	TGTGCCTCGTGCCACGGCGGGGCCAAAAACATTCAGTACTTC	CASCHGGAKNIQYF
TRBD1	TRBV10-3	NA	TRBJ1-1	TGTGCCATCAGTGATGTGGACAGGGGTCACACTGAAGCTTTCTTT	CAISDVDRGHTEAFF
TRBD2	TRBV28	NA	TRBJ2-5	TGTGCCAGCAGTTCACTCTCTAGCGGGCAAGAGACCCAGTACTTC	CASSSLSSGQETQYF